Following are 8 T cell receptor beta chains from one sample sequenced in a study of human T cells and chemical hapten exposure. TCRdb redid the calling of the RACE reads with MiXCR, one entry per CDR3 protein. The sample has around 74,000 distinct CDR3 sequences, 32% seen once. Time point given: patch test 1, 2 weeks after DPC sensitization. Treatment denoted: therapeutic diphenylcyclopropenone sensitization with weekly scalp DPC. The sample was whole blood, taken in connection with sensitization to the hapten diphenylcyclopropenone (DPC). These receptors were taken from a middle-aged man with alopecia areata. Some clones in this sample may be carry-over from other donors' samples.

The chain recombines TRBV6-2 or TRBV6-3 with TRBJ2-1; 7 bases are a match to TRBD2. Losses at the gene ends were 7 bases for V and 7 bases for J; bases not matched to a gene: 16. Germline V lookup: CDR1 MNHEY, CDR2 SVGEGT. The CDR3 is 16 residues long. The CDR3 DNA reads as TGTGCCAGCAACCACGTAACAGGTCTGGGGGGGAATGAGCAGTTCTTC. As protein: CASNHVTGLGGNEQFF.

CDR3 region: CSAHLGRGNEQYF. In DNA, the CDR3 is TGCAGTGCCCACCTTGGGAGAGGTAACGAGCAGTACTTC. V is TRBV20-1 and J is TRBJ2-7; possibly TRBD2 for D (5 bases). Germline assignment: CDR1 DFQATT and CDR2 SNEGSKA (reference sequence). Trimming cost V 6 bases and J 5 bases, with 17 bases left between them. The CDR3 is 13 amino acids.

The genes are TRBV7-6 and TRBJ2-7; 9 nucleotides align to TRBD1. Trimming removed 1 base from V and 5 bases from J; junction bases left unmatched: 3. This CDR3 is built from 14 residues. Per the germline V gene, CDR1 is SGHVS and CDR2 is FNYEAQ. CDR3 in DNA: TGTGCCAGCAGCTTAGGGACAGGGGATAACGAGCAGTACTTC. It translates to CASSLGTGDNEQYF.

This sequence joins TRBV20-1 and TRBJ1-6, with D perhaps matching TRBD1 (6 bases). Germline CDR1 is DFQATT and CDR2 is SNEGSKA (reference sequence). The CDR3 contains 16 residues. The ends were cut back, 0 bases at V and 2 bases at J, with 11 bases in the middle. The CDR3 nucleotides are TGCAGTGCTAGAGAAACCCCAGGGGCCTATAATTCACCCCTCCACTTT. Protein sequence: CSARETPGAYNSPLHF.

The V call is TRBV7-6, the J call TRBJ2-7; D possibly uses TRBD1 or TRBD2 (5 bases each). This CDR3 has 13 residues. Trimming left V 5 bases short and J 6 bases short, with 14 bases between. In germline, CDR1 is SGHVS, CDR2 FNYEAQ. Here the CDR3 reads CASSPGGGSEQYF. In DNA, the CDR3 is TGTGCCAGCAGCCCAGGTGGGGGTAGCGAGCAGTACTTC.

CDR3 nucleotide sequence: TGTGCTAGTGGTTTGGTACAGGGACAGCCGCTCTCCTACAATGAGCAGTTCTTC. This gives the protein CASGLVQGQPLSYNEQFF. This chain links TRBV12-5 with TRBJ2-1; 7 nucleotides agree with TRBD1. Germline V gene sequence: CDR1 LGHNT, CDR2 FRNRAP. Trimming took 0 bases from V and 0 from J; bases not matched to a gene: 8. CDR3 length: 18 amino acids.

The chain's CDR3 is CASSPGTSGRGNEQFF. The CDR3 bases are TGTGCCAGCTCACCTGGGACTAGCGGGAGGGGCAATGAGCAGTTCTTC. This rearrangement joins TRBV18 to TRBJ2-1, with 16 bases fitting TRBD2. V trimming: 3 bases; J trimming: 6 bases; junction bases outside the gene matches: 2. There are 16 residues in the CDR3. CDR1 is KGHSH, CDR2 LQKENI, per germline. Filled out from reference TRBV18 and TRBJ2-1, the complete variable domain reads NAGVMQNPRHLVRRRGQEARLRCSPMKGHSHVYWYRQLPEEGLKFMVYLQKENIIDESGMPKERFSAEFPKEGPSILRIQQVVRGDSAAYFCASSPGTSGRGNEQFFGPGTRLTVL.

V usage is TRBV20-1 and J usage is TRBJ2-5; D is possibly TRBD2 (6 bases). The CDR3 covers 12 residues. Germline-derived CDR1 and CDR2 are DFQATT and SNEGSKA (reference sequence). Trimming stripped 2 bases from V and 4 bases from J, with 8 bases between. CDR3 region: CSARPGGETQYF. In DNA, the CDR3 is TGCAGTGCTAGACCCGGGGGAGAGACCCAGTACTTC.